What follows is one T cell receptor (beta chain) and its context. What it recognizes is unknown. The data are from a study of PD-1 blockade in classical Hodgkin lymphoma. General study findings and limits: Individuals who commenced nivolumab within less than 1 year of ASCT were excluded.

Stated time point: cycle 4 day 1 (C4D1), after more than five weeks of nivolumab. Every single patient, without exception, relapsed after autologous stem cell transplantation, and brentuximab vedotin exposure varied. Germline lookup yields CDR1 SGHRS and CDR2 YFSETQ. The CDR3 has 16 amino acids. The V segment lost 4 bases and the J segment 3 bases; nucleotides outside the gene matches: 7. Assay: immunoSEQ multiplex PCR; the TCRdb copy retains only in-frame clones and omits some. Counted here are some 110,000 clones, around nine tenths occurring once; the ten biggest clones make up around 19%. The sample consisted of peripheral blood mononuclear cells (PBMCs), taken before the fourth cycle of nivolumab. This TCR was sampled from a human donor with classical Hodgkin lymphoma. The chain is built from TRBV5-1 and TRBJ2-3; 11 bases fit TRBD1. CDR3 residues: CASSEWTGGTTDTQYF. As DNA, the CDR3 is TGCGCCAGCAGCGAATGGACAGGGGGCACGACAGATACGCAGTATTTT.